The sequence of this T cell receptor beta chain was determined in a study of blood T cell repertoires in COVID-19. As for the study in general: Whether acute or convalescent, the COVID-19 samples came from the United States, Italy and Spain. T cells, B-cell-depleted T cells, or PBMCs provided the cDNA or gDNA that served as material.

The CDR3 is 17 residues long. V was cut by 2 bases and J by 7 bases, with 20 bases left in between. Germline CDR1 reads WNHNN; CDR2 reads SYGVQD (reference sequence). In the original processing: From reference gene primer amplification, estimates of nucleated cell counts were derived. TCRdb keeps only in-frame clones here, not all; method: immunoSEQ multiplex PCR. That table furnishes V, J and clone size, whereas the DNA furnished D and trimming. This table holds 150,000 to 200,000 clones, more than 75% found once. Sequenced input: peripheral blood. The chain carries TRBV10-1 and TRBJ2-2, with a tentative D call TRBD2 (6 bases). The TCR sequence derives from a man younger than 30 with active or convalescent COVID-19. The CDR3 region has the DNA TGCGCCAGCAGTGAGAGAAGCCCGGGGGACTCGAACGGGGAGCTGTTTTTT. Translating it yields CASSERSPGDSNGELFF.